The entry below gives a single TCR beta chain sequence along with its context. Its antigen is still unknown. Treatment described: about 20 received Ad26.COV2.S at low or high dose, single or two shots; roughly five received placebo; per-sample allocation not given. Day 63 following the first vaccine or placebo injection was when the samples were taken. An adult donor aged 18-55 years was enrolled in Boston. This entry comes from a study of Ad26.COV2.S vaccination and SARS-CoV-2 variants. Whole-study results and caveats: Participants in the vaccine arm had higher spike-specific TCR breadth; placebo recipients had lower.

Clones were read by immunoSEQ multiplex PCR, and TCRdb kept only the in-frame ones, dropping some. The repertoire has 360,000 or so clones, 70% to 90% of them found once; the top ten carry under 2%. The germline V gene has CDR1 LNHDA and CDR2 SQIVND (reference sequence). The CDR3 sequence is 14 residues long. Trimming removed 5 bases from V and 4 bases from J; junction bases left unmatched: 4. The sequencing here drew on peripheral blood, taken in a trial of Ad26.COV2.S vaccine versus placebo. This rearrangement joins TRBV19 to TRBJ2-2; TRBD2 matches 7 bases. The receptor was derived from a person aged 18-60 years who received the Ad26.COV2.S COVID-19 vaccine or a placebo. CDR3 region: CASSVPGGTGELFF. In DNA, the CDR3 is TGTGCCAGTAGTGTTCCGGGGGGCACCGGGGAGCTGTTTTTT.